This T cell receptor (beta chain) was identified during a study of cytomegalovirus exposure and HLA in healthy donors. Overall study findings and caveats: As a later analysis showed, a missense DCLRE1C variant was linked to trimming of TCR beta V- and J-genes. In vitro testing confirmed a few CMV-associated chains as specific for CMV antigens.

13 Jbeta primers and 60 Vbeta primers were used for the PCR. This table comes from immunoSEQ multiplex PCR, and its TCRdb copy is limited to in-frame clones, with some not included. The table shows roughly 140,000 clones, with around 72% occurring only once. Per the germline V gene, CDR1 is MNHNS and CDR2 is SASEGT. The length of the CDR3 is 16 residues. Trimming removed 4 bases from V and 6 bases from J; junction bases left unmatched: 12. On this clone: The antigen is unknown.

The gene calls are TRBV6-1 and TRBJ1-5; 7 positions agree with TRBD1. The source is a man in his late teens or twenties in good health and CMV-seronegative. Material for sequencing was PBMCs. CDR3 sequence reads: CASSGPQGDSGQPQHF. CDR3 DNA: TGTGCCAGCAGTGGCCCGCAGGGGGATTCTGGTCAGCCCCAGCATTTT.